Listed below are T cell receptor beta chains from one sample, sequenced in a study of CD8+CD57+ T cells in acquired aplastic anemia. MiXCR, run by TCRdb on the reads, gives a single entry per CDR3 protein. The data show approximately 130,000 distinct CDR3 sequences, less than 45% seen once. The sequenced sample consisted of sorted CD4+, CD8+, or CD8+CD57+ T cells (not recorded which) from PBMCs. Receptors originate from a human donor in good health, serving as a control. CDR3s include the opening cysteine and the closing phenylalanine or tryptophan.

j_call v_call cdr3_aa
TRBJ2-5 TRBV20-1 CSARDVGTALFKETQYF
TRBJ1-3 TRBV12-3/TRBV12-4 CASSYDRAGNTIYF
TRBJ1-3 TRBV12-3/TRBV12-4 CASSWWAVSSGNTIYF
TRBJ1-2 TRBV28 CAAQGSQGYTF
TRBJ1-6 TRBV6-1 CASSAGLLAGVNNSPLHF
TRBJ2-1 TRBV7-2 CASSLAQISEQFF
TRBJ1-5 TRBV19 CASSGGGGQPQHF
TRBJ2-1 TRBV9 CASSPGGTGSRDEQFF
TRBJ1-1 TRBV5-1 CASSLRSAGVGLSTGAFF
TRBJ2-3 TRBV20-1 CSATTGTDTQYF
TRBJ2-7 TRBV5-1 CASSLDRLAGGYNEQYF
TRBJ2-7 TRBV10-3 CAISESGEGRGYEQYF
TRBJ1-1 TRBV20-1 CSARGRLNTEAFF
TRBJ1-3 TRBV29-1 CSVVGGGNTIYF
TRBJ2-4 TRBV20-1 CSARRRASGVLAKNIQYF
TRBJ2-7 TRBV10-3 CAISENSWDSFYEQYF
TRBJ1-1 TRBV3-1 CASSPGTGEAFF
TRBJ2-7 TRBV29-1 CSVEEEGDYEQYF
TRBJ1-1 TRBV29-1 CSARQVLNTETFF
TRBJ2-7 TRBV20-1 CSARVLAEAYEQYF
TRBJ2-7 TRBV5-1 CASSPNSYEQYF
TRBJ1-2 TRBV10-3 CAISRENGYTF
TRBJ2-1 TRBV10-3 CAISESNGVLNNEQFF
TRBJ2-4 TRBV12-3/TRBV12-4 CASSLMLGSKNIQYF
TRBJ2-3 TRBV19 CASSINLSSDTQYF
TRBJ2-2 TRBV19 CATQGTGAGELFF
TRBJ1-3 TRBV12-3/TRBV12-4 CASSLGGDLRTIYF
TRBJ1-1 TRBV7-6 CASSLSQLNTEAFF
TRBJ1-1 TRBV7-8 CASSLSAALMNTEAFF
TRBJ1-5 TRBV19 CASSIVGPSTISNQPQHF
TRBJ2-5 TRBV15 CATSRKSGRSQETQYF
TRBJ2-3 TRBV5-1 CASSYEGQSTDTQYF
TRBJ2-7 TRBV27 CASSLSPPGGAEQYF
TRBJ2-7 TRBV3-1 CASSRLSGGAVEQYF
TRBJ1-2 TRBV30 CAADRVHGYTF
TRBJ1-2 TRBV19 CASSIGQFDYGYTF
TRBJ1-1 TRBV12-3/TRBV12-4 CASSSETQGATEAFF
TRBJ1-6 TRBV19 CASSGTGNSPLHF
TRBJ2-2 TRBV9 CASSVGLAGPGELFF
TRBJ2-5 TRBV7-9 CASSRPPVETQYF